These 17 T cell receptor beta chains originate from one sample sequenced in a study of blood T cells in healthy people across ages. It was with a sample-barcoded 5' primer and a J-beta primer mix that a second PCR of about 6 to 12 cycles was run. TCRdb re-analysed the 5' RACE reads in MiXCR, keeping a single row per CDR3 protein. The top ten clones hold roughly a quarter of a sample with approximately 790,000 distinct CDR3 sequences, roughly 60% of them seen once. Sequenced input: blood. Receptors were obtained from a young man in good health.

The J gene is TRBJ2-1, the V gene TRBV12-3 or TRBV12-4; 10 bases match TRBD2. CDR3 length: 16 amino acids. Germline trimming cut 2 bases from V and 7 bases from J; bases unmatched to any gene: 8. CDR3 in amino acids: CASSLPLAGEGNEQFF. CDR3 coding DNA: TGTGCCAGCAGTTTACCCCTAGCGGGGGAGGGGAATGAGCAGTTCTTC.

V and J are TRBV29-1 and TRBJ1-5; a weak D match, TRBD1 (5 bases). V was trimmed by 4 bases and J by 3 bases, leaving 10 bases between them. This CDR3 comprises 13 residues. Germline-derived CDR1 and CDR2 are SQVTM and ANQGSEA. Here the CDR3 DNA reads TGCAGCGTTGGGGGCGGAAACAATCAGCCCCAGCATTTT. It specifies CSVGGGNNQPQHF.

This chain connects TRBV6-1 to TRBJ2-4; no firm D call. In germline, CDR1 is MNHNS, CDR2 SASEGT. The CDR3 loop spans 16 amino acids. The ends were cut back, 1 base at V and 0 bases at J, with 10 bases in the middle. The CDR3 bases are TGTGCCAGCAGTGAAGGGGCACAGCTAGCCAAAAACATTCAGTACTTC. This gives the protein CASSEGAQLAKNIQYF.

This clonotype occurred a few times. The chain has TRBV12-3 or TRBV12-4 and TRBJ1-5; possible D gene TRBD1, 5 bases. The CDR3 totals 15 residues. V was clipped by 3 bases and J by 0 bases, with 9 bases between them. CDR3 region: CASSLQGTSNQPQHF. The CDR3 DNA follows: TGTGCCAGCAGTTTGCAGGGAACTAGCAATCAGCCCCAGCATTTT.

This chain uses TRBV7-8 with TRBJ2-1; D is possibly TRBD1 or TRBD2 (5 bases each). The assigned J gene may be wrong: the sequence end matches TRBJ2-7 better. The CDR3 length is 18 residues. Per the germline V gene, CDR1 is SGHVS and CDR2 is FQNEAQ. The CDR3 region is CASSLARDRNPVNNEQYF. CDR3 sequence (DNA): TGTGCCAGCAGCTTAGCCCGGGACCGTAACCCCGTAAACAATGAGCAGTACTTC.

In regard to this clonotype: Just one base apart from a much larger clone, this may be a read error. The chain carries TRBV20-1 and TRBJ2-7; D is uncertain. This CDR3 is 14 amino acids long. The germline V gene has CDR1 DFQATT and CDR2 SNEGSKA (reference sequence). Deletions cut 5 bases from V and 3 bases from J, with 17 bases between. In DNA, the CDR3 is TGCAGTGCTTGCTCAGTCGCGATAGACTACGAGCAGTACTTC. Encoded protein: CSACSVAIDYEQYF.

This clonotype was seen just once. The chain is built from TRBV18 and TRBJ2-1, with 11 bases identical to TRBD2. CDR3 size: 16 residues. V shed 4 bases, J shed 5 bases, and the junction held 7 bases outside the gene matches. In germline, CDR1 is KGHSH, CDR2 LQKENI. CDR3 DNA: TGTGCCAGCTCACGAATAGCGGGGGGGCTGAACAATGAGCAGTTCTTC. Translated: CASSRIAGGLNNEQFF.

The chain uses TRBV25-1 and TRBJ1-1; D possibly corresponds to TRBD1 (6 bases). V gave up 6 bases and J gave up 0 bases, with 11 bases separating them. There are 14 residues in the CDR3. Germline loops: CDR1 MGHDK, CDR2 SYGVNS. CDR3 coding DNA: TGTGCCAGCAGGATGAGGGGGTTGAACACTGAAGCTTTCTTT. Translated: CASRMRGLNTEAFF.

The V and J genes are TRBV4-3 and TRBJ1-6; TRBD1 aligns across 8 bases. The V segment lost 3 bases and the J segment 9 bases; nucleotides outside the gene matches: 7. The CDR3 extends over 15 amino acids. CDR1 and CDR2 (germline): LGHNA, YSLEER. DNA for the CDR3: TGCGCCAGCAGCCATGATCAGGGGGCGCGTTCACCCCTCCACTTT. Translated, it gives CASSHDQGARSPLHF.

Written as DNA, the CDR3 is TGTGCCAGCAGCTTAGACTTGACTAGCACCACAGATACGCAGTATTTT. The encoded protein is CASSLDLTSTTDTQYF. This chain links TRBV13 with TRBJ2-3; 7 nucleotides match TRBD2. The CDR3 contains 16 residues. V gave up 1 base and J gave up 2 bases; unmatched junction bases: 6. Looked up from germline, CDR1 is PRHDT and CDR2 is FYEKMQ (reference sequence).

This clonotype has just a few counts. This could be a read error, since a much larger clone is one nucleotide away. The genes are TRBV4-2 and TRBJ2-5; TRBD2 agrees at 10 bases. From germline, CDR1 is LGHNA and CDR2 YNFKEQ. V was pared by 6 bases and J by 11 bases, with 12 bases of the junction left unmatched. The CDR3 runs to 14 residues. The CDR3 DNA is TGTGCCAGCAGGCCTAGCGGGGGTTACAATGAGCAGTACTTC. Encoded protein: CASRPSGGYNEQYF.

V usage is TRBV11-2 and J usage is TRBJ2-7; possibly TRBD1 for D (6 bases). Trimming pared 1 base from V and 0 bases from J, leaving 13 bases between. The CDR3 consists of 16 residues. Germline V CDR1 and CDR2: SGHAT, FQNNGV. For the CDR3, the DNA is TGTGCCAGCAGCTTAGGTCGGCAGGGGAACTCCTACGAGCAGTACTTC. Amino acids: CASSLGRQGNSYEQYF.

This clonotype was counted only a few times. The rearrangement links TRBV4-3 to TRBJ1-2; D possibly corresponds to TRBD1 (5 bases). The CDR3 is 14 amino acids. The germline V gene has CDR1 LGHNA and CDR2 YSLEER. Trimming pared 5 bases from V and 1 base from J, leaving 11 bases between. In nucleotides, the CDR3 is TGCGCCAGCAGCGCCACAGGACGTAACTATGGCTACACCTTC. Translating gives CASSATGRNYGYTF.

This clonotype was detected a few times. The chain couples TRBV9 to TRBJ2-7; D remains unclear. Between the trimmed V and J ends, which lost 4 bases and 2 bases, there was a span of 13 bases. Germline lookup yields CDR1 SGDLS and CDR2 YYNGEE. This CDR3 contains 14 residues. CDR3 in amino acids: CASSSPRVPYEQYF. CDR3 DNA: TGTGCCAGCAGCTCCCCTAGGGTCCCCTACGAGCAGTACTTC.

V gene TRBV7-2 combines with J gene TRBJ2-1; D is unclear. CDR1 and CDR2 (germline): SGHTA, FQGNSA. With 5 bases removed from V and 10 bases from J, the gap between germline ends came to 18 bases. CDR3 size: 14 residues. The CDR3 region is CASSPRSNFYEQFF. The CDR3 DNA follows: TGTGCCAGCAGCCCTAGGTCCAATTTCTACGAGCAGTTCTTC.

The V call is TRBV6-2 or TRBV6-3, the J call TRBJ2-7; unclear D gene. Looked up from germline, CDR1 is MNHEY and CDR2 is SVGEGT. The CDR3 is 12 residues long. Trimming cost V 7 bases and J 10 bases, with 17 bases left between them. The DNA of the CDR3 is TGTGCCAGCACGGCGGACCCTCGAACCCAGTACTTC. Translation: CASTADPRTQYF.

This clonotype was recorded once. DNA of the CDR3: TGTGCCACCCTAGCGGGGTACGGGACCCAGTACTTC. Translation: CATLAGYGTQYF. The chain has TRBV6-2 or TRBV6-3 and TRBJ2-5; 9 nucleotides align to TRBD2. The V gene end was trimmed by 10 bases and the J gene end by 7 bases; junction bases not matched to a gene: 7. Germline V lookup: CDR1 MNHEY, CDR2 SVGEGT. The CDR3 runs to 12 residues.